These T cell receptor beta chains were read from a single sample in a study of blood T cells in healthy people across ages. TCRdb independently ran MiXCR on the 5' RACE reads; one entry per CDR3 protein. The data hold 700,000 or so distinct CDR3 sequences, with about 20% observed a single time. The specimen was blood. The receptors here all came from a man between 65 and 85 years old in good health. Both conserved end residues are part of each CDR3. A D gene is named only where the DNA matches it firmly. Only part of the rows carry a size: once, few, many, or a class if the clone is expanded.

clone size	V gene	CDR3 length	D gene	J gene	CDR3 protein	CDR3 DNA
.	TRBV28	14	.	TRBJ1-2	CASSPSETNYGYTF	TGTGCCAGCAGCCCGAGCGAGACTAACTATGGCTACACCTTC
.	TRBV6-1	16	.	TRBJ2-7	CASRDPQPGRYYEQYF	TGTGCCAGCAGGGATCCACAACCGGGACGGTACTACGAGCAGTACTTC
many	TRBV5-1	16	.	TRBJ2-7	CASSLWTLTSSYEQYF	TGCGCCAGCAGCCTCTGGACCCTTACTTCCTCCTACGAGCAGTACTTC
.	TRBV20-1	11	.	TRBJ2-2	CSARMIGELFF	TGCAGTGCTAGGATGATTGGGGAGCTGTTTTTT
few	TRBV11-3	13	.	TRBJ1-1	CASSERQTTEVFF	TGTGCCAGCAGCGAACGACAGACCACTGAAGTTTTCTTT
many	TRBV24-1	13	.	TRBJ2-7	CATSQVGSYEQYF	TGTGCCACCAGCCAAGTGGGCTCCTACGAGCAGTACTTC
.	TRBV2	15	.	TRBJ2-1	CASSDRELTYNEQFF	TGTGCCAGCAGTGACAGGGAACTCACCTACAATGAGCAGTTCTTC
few	TRBV7-2	15	.	TRBJ1-1	CAGSLRAPMATEAFF	TGTGCCGGCAGCTTAAGGGCACCTATGGCCACTGAAGCTTTCTTT
.	TRBV7-3	13	.	TRBJ2-5	CASSENTAETQYF	TGTGCCAGCAGCGAAAACACGGCGGAAACCCAGTACTTC
once	TRBV9	15	TRBD2	TRBJ2-1	CASSNRLAGDDEQFF	TGTGCCAGCAGCAACCGACTAGCGGGGGATGATGAGCAGTTCTTC
.	TRBV6-5	14	TRBD1	TRBJ2-3	CASTRTGGVDTQYF	TGTGCCAGCACCCGGACAGGGGGCGTAGATACGCAGTATTTT
.	TRBV10-3	13	.	TRBJ1-1	CAISEGWNTEAFF	TGTGCCATCAGTGAGGGTTGGAACACTGAAGCTTTCTTT
.	TRBV20-1	17	TRBD1	TRBJ2-4	CSARERQGVGAKNIQYF	TGCAGTGCTAGAGAGCGTCAGGGGGTAGGGGCCAAAAACATTCAGTACTTC
few	TRBV2	11	.	TRBJ2-7	CAVTQGYGQYF	TGTGCCGTTACACAGGGCTACGGGCAGTACTTC
many	TRBV7-9	11	.	TRBJ2-5	CASSLTETQYF	TGTGCCAGCAGCTTAACGGAGACCCAGTACTTC
.	TRBV6-1	14	TRBD1	TRBJ2-7	CASSGWTGLYEQYF	TGTGCCAGCAGTGGATGGACAGGTCTATACGAGCAGTACTTC
few	TRBV11-2	14	.	TRBJ2-2	CASSLVVARGELFF	TGTGCCAGCAGCTTAGTGGTAGCGCGCGGGGAGCTGTTTTTT
.	TRBV21-1	18	.	TRBJ2-3	CASSIPRGTAASTDTQYF	TGTGCCAGCAGCATACCAAGGGGGACAGCAGCTAGCACAGATACGCAGTATTTT
.	TRBV20-1	12	.	TRBJ1-1	CSASRLNTEAFF	TGCAGTGCTAGCCGGCTGAACACTGAAGCTTTCTTT
.	TRBV5-1	15	.	TRBJ2-7	CASSLEGSNRYEQYF	TGCGCCAGCAGCTTGGAGGGTAGCAACAGGTACGAGCAGTACTTC
.	TRBV11-2	13	.	TRBJ1-2	CASSPSLQGGYTF	TGTGCCAGCAGCCCTAGTTTGCAGGGCGGCTACACCTTC
.	TRBV20-1	12	.	TRBJ2-7	CSASVQFYEQYF	TGCAGTGCTAGCGTGCAGTTCTACGAGCAGTACTTC
few	TRBV5-1	15	.	TRBJ1-2	CASSLGGPGDYGYTF	TGCGCCAGCAGCTTGGGGGGACCGGGAGACTATGGCTACACCTTC
few	TRBV20-1	14	.	TRBJ1-4	CSAGRVATNEKLFF	TGCAGTGCCGGACGAGTTGCAACTAATGAAAAACTGTTTTTT
many	TRBV20-1	14	.	TRBJ1-2	CSARGGGTNYGYTF	TGCAGTGCTAGGGGGGGAGGGACTAACTATGGCTACACCTTC
.	TRBV27	15	.	TRBJ2-7	CASSLGGLSPNEQYF	TGTGCCAGCAGTTTAGGGGGGCTCAGTCCCAACGAGCAGTACTTC
.	TRBV13	14	.	TRBJ1-2	CASSRAGYSTPCTF	TGTGCCAGCAGCCGGGCGGGGTATTCGACTCCCTGCACCTTC